This TCR beta chain is drawn from a study of metastatic and nonmetastatic thyroid tumors. Treatment of any kind had been given to no patient before thyroid surgery. V lost 0 bases, J lost 4 bases, and 12 bases lay in between. The CDR3 totals 16 residues. The germline V gene has CDR1 SGHDN and CDR2 FVKESK. TCRdb reanalyzed the PCR reads with MiXCR. The sample includes 15,000 to 20,000 clones, more than 30% of them seen just once. J is TRBJ1-4 and V is TRBV14, with D possibly matching TRBD1 (5 bases). This sequence originates from a female donor with papillary thyroid cancer or a benign thyroid nodule (not recorded which). Some clones in this sample may be carry-over from other donors' samples. Material: tumor tissue. The CDR3 DNA is TGTGCCAGCAGCCAAGATCACCGGGGCATTAATGAAAAACTGTTTTTT. This encodes CASSQDHRGINEKLFF.